The 6 T cell receptor beta chains below all came from one sample that was sequenced in a study of beta chain features in type 1 diabetes. Points from the study as a whole: For Type 1 diabetes patients, all four CD4+ subsets carried TCRB CDR3s that were moderately but significantly shorter.

No antigen has been identified for these receptors. All of the isolated RNA was reverse transcribed, so expressed TCRB transcripts were sequenced. This table comes from immunoSEQ multiplex PCR, and its TCRdb copy is limited to in-frame clones, with some not included. This repertoire shows fewer than 300,000 clones, approximately 10% found once; its top ten account for 0.017%. Specimen: naive CD4+ T cells from blood. These TCRs come from a man younger than 45 with type 1 diabetes.

This clone was counted only a few times. This rearrangement joins TRBV25-1 to TRBJ2-1, with a possible D match to TRBD1 (7 bases). In germline, CDR1 is MGHDK, CDR2 SYGVNS. This CDR3 spans 14 amino acids. The V end was cut by 9 bases, the J end by 4 bases, with 16 bases between. The CDR3 spells CASARGEPYNEQFF. CDR3 in DNA: TGTGCCAGTGCCAGGGGGGAGCCTTACAATGAGCAGTTCTTC.

This clone was detected only a few times. V is TRBV29-1 and J is TRBJ2-7, with a possible D match to TRBD1 (5 bases). The germline V gene encodes CDR1 SQVTM and CDR2 ANQGSEA. The CDR3 covers 12 residues. Trimming removed 3 bases at V and 2 bases at J, with 8 bases between. The CDR3, as DNA: TGCAGCGTTGAGATCAGGGCCTACGAGCAGTACTTC. Protein sequence: CSVEIRAYEQYF.

A few counts support this clone. The CDR3 is CASRRAHHGGQNSPLHF. Here the CDR3 DNA reads TGTGCCAGTAGAAGGGCTCATCATGGTGGACAGAATTCACCCCTCCACTTT. V gene TRBV19 combines with J gene TRBJ1-6; tentative D call: TRBD1 (6 bases). CDR1 LNHDA and CDR2 SQIVND come from the germline V gene (reference sequence). CDR3 length equals 17 residues. V lost 6 bases, J lost 7 bases, and 22 bases lay in between.

V usage is TRBV14 and J usage is TRBJ1-4; D is undetermined. V lost 1 base to trimming and J lost 7 bases, with 13 bases between them. This CDR3 spans 15 amino acids. Germline CDR1 reads SGHDN; CDR2 reads FVKESK. Written as DNA, the CDR3 is TGTGCCAGCAGCCAAGCTGCGGGGATAGTTGAAAAACTGTTTTTT. Protein product: CASSQAAGIVEKLFF.

The chain is built from TRBV5-1 and TRBJ2-1; TRBD2 matches at 10 bases. Trimming cost V 4 bases and J 4 bases; bases outside gene matches: 11. Germline loops: CDR1 SGHRS, CDR2 YFSETQ. The CDR3 consists of 17 residues. In DNA, the CDR3 is TGCGCCAGCAGCACTCCGGGGAGGACTAGCGGTTACAATGAGCAGTTCTTC. Translating gives CASSTPGRTSGYNEQFF. The full variable domain, rest sourced from reference TRBV5-1 and TRBJ2-1, is KAGVTQTPRYLIKTRGQQVTLSCSPISGHRSVSWYQQTPGQGLQFLFEYFSETQRNKGNFPGRFSGRQFSNSRSEMNVSTLELGDSALYLCASSTPGRTSGYNEQFFGPGTRLTVL.

This clone has only a few counts. The chain recombines TRBV28 with TRBJ2-5; 7 bases line up with TRBD1. CDR3 length: 15 residues. J gave up 1 base and V 4 bases, and 6 bases lay outside the gene matches. CDR1 and CDR2 (germline): MDHEN, SYDVKM. This chain's CDR3 is CASSSGTGAQETQYF. The CDR3 DNA follows: TGTGCCAGCAGTTCGGGTACAGGGGCCCAAGAGACCCAGTACTTC.